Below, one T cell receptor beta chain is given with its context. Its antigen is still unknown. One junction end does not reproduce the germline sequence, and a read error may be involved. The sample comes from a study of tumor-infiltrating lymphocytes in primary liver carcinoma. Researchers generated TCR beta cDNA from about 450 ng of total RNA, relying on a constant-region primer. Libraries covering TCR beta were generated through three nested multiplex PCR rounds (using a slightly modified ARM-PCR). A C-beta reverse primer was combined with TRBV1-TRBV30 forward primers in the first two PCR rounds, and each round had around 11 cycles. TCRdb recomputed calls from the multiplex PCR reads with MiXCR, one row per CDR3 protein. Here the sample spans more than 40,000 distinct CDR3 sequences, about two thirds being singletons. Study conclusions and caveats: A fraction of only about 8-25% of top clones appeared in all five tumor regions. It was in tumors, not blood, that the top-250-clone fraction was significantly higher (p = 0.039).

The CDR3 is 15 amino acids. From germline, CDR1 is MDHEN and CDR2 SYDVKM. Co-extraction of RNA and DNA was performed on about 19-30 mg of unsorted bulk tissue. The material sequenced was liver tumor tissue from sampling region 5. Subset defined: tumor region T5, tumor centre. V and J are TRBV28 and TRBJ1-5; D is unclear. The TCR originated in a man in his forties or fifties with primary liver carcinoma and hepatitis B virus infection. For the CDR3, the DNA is TGTGCCAGCAGTTTAATGCCATGGGAGGATCAACCCCAGCATTTT. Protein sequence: CASSLMPWEDQPQHF.